The T cell receptor (beta chain) described here comes from a study of T cell repertoires in ileal Crohn's disease. Study in general: At surgery, 30% to 40% of patients smoked, with median disease duration 7.9 years. All patients had surgery for stricturing (around 60%) or penetrating (about 39%) disease.

Sample time point: proximal margin of the surgical specimen (macroscopically non-inflamed). A word on this clone: Its antigen is unidentified.

Study-level points and caveats: Every patient over 26.8% clonality showed endoscopic recurrence.

The protocol was immunoSEQ multiplex PCR, while the TCRdb copy is restricted to in-frame clones and leaves out a portion. The sample yields around 5,000 clones, around nine tenths seen once. CDR1 is SGDLS, CDR2 YYNGEE, per germline. The V gene lost 0 bases and the J gene lost 0 bases, with 6 bases spanning the gap. CDR3 length: 14 amino acids. Sequencing was performed on ileal tissue. The chain has TRBV9 and TRBJ1-1; D not certain. This receptor was obtained from an adult with Crohn's disease. The chain's CDR3 is CASSVGGVNTEAFF. CDR3 DNA: TGTGCCAGCAGCGTAGGTGGGGTGAACACTGAAGCTTTCTTT.